The 13 T cell receptor beta chains listed next were all sequenced from one sample in a study of radiation and T cells in renal cell carcinoma. Data came from immunoSEQ multiplex PCR; TCRdb stores just in-frame clones and leaves some out. The table has around 70,000 clones, roughly 87% seen once. Time point indicated: blood 2 weeks post-SBRT. Sample treatment: 15 Gy SBRT to primary tumor, nephrectomy 4 weeks later. Specimen: blood, collected from a patient whose treatment included radiotherapy and nephrectomy. The receptors derive from a man aged 55 to 70 with renal cell carcinoma.

This chain's CDR3 is CASTRGQLSSGNTIYF. The CDR3 nucleotides are TGTGCCAGCACCCGAGGGCAGTTAAGCTCTGGAAACACCATATATTTT. The chain recombines TRBV5-4 with TRBJ1-3; D ambiguous. This CDR3 is 16 amino acids long. The V end lost 6 bases, the J end lost 0 bases, and 16 bases lay between the germline ends. Germline values: CDR1 SGHNT, CDR2 YYREEE (reference sequence).

J is TRBJ1-4 and V is TRBV7-9; D not resolved. From germline, CDR1 is SEHNR and CDR2 FQNEAQ (reference sequence). This CDR3 region has 16 residues. V was clipped by 0 bases and J by 2 bases, with 10 bases between them. The CDR3 here is CASSLARSETNEKLFF. In DNA, the CDR3 is TGTGCCAGCAGCTTAGCGCGCAGTGAGACTAATGAAAAACTGTTTTTT.

The chain's CDR3 is CASRLTEIYEQYF. CDR3 DNA sequence: TGTGCCAGCAGGTTGACAGAGATCTACGAGCAGTACTTC. The chain is built from TRBV2 and TRBJ2-7, with a weak D call TRBD1 (5 bases). This CDR3 has 13 residues. Germline values: CDR1 SNHLY, CDR2 FYNNEI. V lost 6 bases and J lost 3, with 12 bases in between.

The count of this clone is one. This chain uses TRBV11-2 with TRBJ2-2; D unclear. Germline CDR1 and CDR2: SGHAT and FQNNGV. Trimming pared 0 bases from V and 5 bases from J, leaving 1 base between. This CDR3 contains 12 residues. As DNA, the CDR3 is TGTGCCAGCAGCTTAGAGACCGGGGAGCTGTTTTTT. This translates into CASSLETGELFF. Using reference TRBV11-2 and TRBJ2-2 for the parts outside the CDR3, the full variable domain is EAGVAQSPRYKIIEKRQSVAFWCNPISGHATLYWYQQILGQGPKLLIQFQNNGVVDDSQLPKDRFSAERLKGVDSTLKIQPAKLEDSAVYLCASSLETGELFFGEGSRLTVL.

This rearrangement joins TRBV4-3 to TRBJ1-5; no firm D call. V lost 0 bases and J lost 3, with 12 bases in between. The CDR3 length is 16 residues. CDR1 LGHNA and CDR2 YSLEER come from the germline V gene. Here the CDR3 reads CASSQDSHPANQPQHF. CDR3 DNA sequence: TGCGCCAGCAGCCAAGATTCTCATCCGGCCAATCAGCCCCAGCATTTT.

V and J are TRBV5-6 and TRBJ1-2; D perhaps matches TRBD1 (6 bases). Germline V lookup: CDR1 SGHDT, CDR2 YYEEEE. V lost 7 bases to trimming and J lost 4 bases, with 17 bases between them. This CDR3 region has 14 residues. CDR3 sequence reads: CASGLNQGPYGYTF. The CDR3, as DNA: TGTGCCAGCGGCCTGAACCAGGGGCCCTATGGCTACACCTTC.

This clone was found once. The rearrangement joins TRBV5-4 to TRBJ2-3; no clear D. In germline, CDR1 is SGHNT, CDR2 YYREEE (reference sequence). V was trimmed by 0 bases and J by 4 bases, leaving 6 bases between them. The CDR3 loop spans 13 amino acids. Here the CDR3 reads CASSLGRADTQYF. The CDR3, as DNA: TGTGCCAGCAGCTTGGGAAGGGCAGATACGCAGTATTTT.

The chain joins TRBV19 to TRBJ1-1; D is unclear. Trimming took 5 bases from V and 0 from J, leaving 7 bases between them. Germline CDR1 LNHDA, CDR2 SQIVND (reference sequence). This CDR3 is built from 13 residues. Written as DNA, the CDR3 is TGTGCCAGTAGTTCGTCCATGAACACTGAAGCTTTCTTT. Its translation is CASSSSMNTEAFF.

The chain is built from TRBV5-1 and TRBJ2-6, with 8 bases identical to TRBD1. Trimming at V came to 2 bases and at J to 0 bases, leaving 10 bases not matched to a gene. The CDR3 contains 19 residues. The germline CDR1 and CDR2 sequences are SGHRS and YFSETQ. The CDR3 DNA reads as TGCGCCAGCAGCTTACCCGTGGACAGGGTAAGCTCTGGGGCCAACGTCCTGACTTTC. Its protein is CASSLPVDRVSSGANVLTF.

This clone was detected ten times or more. V gene TRBV4-1 combines with J gene TRBJ2-2; a weak D match, TRBD2 (5 bases). The CDR3 has 13 amino acids. CDR1 and CDR2 (germline): MGHRA, YSYEKL. The V end lost 1 base, the J end lost 7 bases, and 7 bases lay between the germline ends. CDR3 residues: CASSQVGDGELFF. As DNA, the CDR3 is TGCGCCAGCAGCCAAGTCGGGGACGGGGAGCTGTTTTTT.

The chain links TRBV7-9 to TRBJ1-4; D perhaps matches TRBD1 (5 bases). The germline gives CDR1 SEHNR, CDR2 FQNEAQ (reference sequence). The germline V and J ends were trimmed by 5 bases and 11 bases, with 15 bases remaining between them. The CDR3 totals 13 residues. This CDR3 is CASSAPGAGKLFF. The CDR3 DNA follows: TGTGCCAGCAGCGCCCCCGGGGCAGGGAAACTGTTTTTT.

The chain couples TRBV25-1 to TRBJ1-2, with D possibly matching TRBD1 (5 bases). From germline, CDR1 is MGHDK and CDR2 SYGVNS. The CDR3 loop spans 12 amino acids. V lost 8 bases and J lost 4, with 11 bases in between. As DNA, the CDR3 is TGTGCCAGCCCGGGGGTATTCTATGGCTACACCTTC. The encoded protein is CASPGVFYGYTF.

This clone was found a few times. The rearrangement uses TRBV20-1 and TRBJ2-7; D is ambiguous. The CDR3 runs to 11 residues. V gave up 6 bases and J gave up 3 bases, with 9 bases separating them. CDR1 is DFQATT, CDR2 SNEGSKA, per germline (reference sequence). CDR3 loop: CSAPSVYEQYF. The CDR3 DNA reads as TGCAGTGCCCCCTCCGTCTACGAGCAGTACTTC.